This TCR beta chain was obtained from a study of cytomegalovirus exposure and HLA in healthy donors. Study at large: Earlier sequencing of some 170 million T cells yielded 100 million to 140 million unique TCR beta sequences. For the approximately 400 genotyped donors, more than 65% fell within the Caucasian-associated ancestry cluster. Study-wide points: Links to common viral pathogens appeared, in a later analysis, for several of the most significant clusters. About 87% or about 30% of the time was how often most TCR beta V segments were productive, according to an earlier analysis.

Of note for this clone: Its target is unknown.

This PCR relied on a set of 60 Vbeta primers and 13 Jbeta primers. Clones were read by immunoSEQ multiplex PCR, and TCRdb kept only the in-frame ones, dropping some. The sample records about 100,000 clones, 65% to 75% being singletons. The CDR3 totals 16 residues. V was cut by 6 bases and J by 5 bases, with 20 bases left in between. The germline V gene has CDR1 MNHNY and CDR2 SVGAGI (reference sequence). The chain is built from TRBV6-6 and TRBJ1-5, with D uncertain. Sequencing was carried out using PBMCs. The receptor's source is a female donor in good health and CMV-seropositive. The CDR3 loop is CASSHSWEGGDQPQHF. As DNA, the CDR3 is TGTGCCAGCAGCCACTCCTGGGAGGGCGGGGATCAGCCCCAGCATTTT.